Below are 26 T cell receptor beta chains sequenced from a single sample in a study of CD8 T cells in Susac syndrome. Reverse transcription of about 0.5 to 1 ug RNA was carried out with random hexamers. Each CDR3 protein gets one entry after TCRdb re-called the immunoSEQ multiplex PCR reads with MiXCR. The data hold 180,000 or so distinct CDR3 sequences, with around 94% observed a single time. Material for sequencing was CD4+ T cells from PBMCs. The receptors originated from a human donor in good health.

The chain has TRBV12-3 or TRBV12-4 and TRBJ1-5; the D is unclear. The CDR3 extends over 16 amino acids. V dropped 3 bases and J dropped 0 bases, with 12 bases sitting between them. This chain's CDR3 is CASSFTTGNSNQPQHF. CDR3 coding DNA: TGTGCCAGCAGTTTTACGACGGGAAATAGCAATCAGCCCCAGCATTTT.

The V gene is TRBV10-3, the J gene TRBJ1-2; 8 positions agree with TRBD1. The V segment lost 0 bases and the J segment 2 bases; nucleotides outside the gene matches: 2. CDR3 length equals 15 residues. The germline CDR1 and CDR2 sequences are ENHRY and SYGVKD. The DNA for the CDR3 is TGTGCCATCAGTGAGTCCGGACAGGGAAACTATGGCTACACCTTC. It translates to CAISESGQGNYGYTF.

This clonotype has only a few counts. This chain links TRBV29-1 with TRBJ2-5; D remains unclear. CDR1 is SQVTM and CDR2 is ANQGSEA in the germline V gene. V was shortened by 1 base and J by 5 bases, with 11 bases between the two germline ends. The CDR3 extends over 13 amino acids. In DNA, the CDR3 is TGCAGCGTTGAAGTGGTACTCAGGGAGACCCAGTACTTC. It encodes CSVEVVLRETQYF. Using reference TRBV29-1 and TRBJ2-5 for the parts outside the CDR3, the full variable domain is SAVISQKPSRDICQRGTSLTIQCQVDSQVTMMFWYRQQPGQSLTLIATANQGSEATYESGFVIDKFPISRPNLTFSTLTVSNMSPEDSSIYLCSVEVVLRETQYFGPGTRLLVL.

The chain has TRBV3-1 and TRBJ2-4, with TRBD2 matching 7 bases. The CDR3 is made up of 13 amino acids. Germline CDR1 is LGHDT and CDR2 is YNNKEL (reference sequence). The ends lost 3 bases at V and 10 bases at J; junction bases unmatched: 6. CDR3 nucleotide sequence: TGTGCCAGCAGCCAGTTGAGGGAGGGAATTCAGTACTTC. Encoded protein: CASSQLREGIQYF.

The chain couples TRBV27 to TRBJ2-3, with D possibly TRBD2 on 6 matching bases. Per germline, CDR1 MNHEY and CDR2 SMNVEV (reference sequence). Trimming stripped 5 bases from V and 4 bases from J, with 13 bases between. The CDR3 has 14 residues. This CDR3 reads CASSPTRLADTQYF. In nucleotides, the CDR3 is TGTGCCAGCAGTCCGACCCGACTAGCAGATACGCAGTATTTT.

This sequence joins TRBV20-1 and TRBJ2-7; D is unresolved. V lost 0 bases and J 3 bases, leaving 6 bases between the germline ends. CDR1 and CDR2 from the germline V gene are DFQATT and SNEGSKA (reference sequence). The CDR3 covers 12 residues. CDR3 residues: CSARDNIYEQYF. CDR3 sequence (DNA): TGCAGTGCTAGAGATAATATCTACGAGCAGTACTTC.

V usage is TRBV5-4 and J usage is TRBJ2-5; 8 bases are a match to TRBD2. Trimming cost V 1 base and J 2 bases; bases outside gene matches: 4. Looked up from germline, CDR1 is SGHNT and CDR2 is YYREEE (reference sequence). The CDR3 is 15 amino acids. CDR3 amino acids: CASSLFSGDQETQYF. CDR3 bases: TGTGCCAGCAGCTTGTTTAGCGGGGATCAAGAGACCCAGTACTTC.

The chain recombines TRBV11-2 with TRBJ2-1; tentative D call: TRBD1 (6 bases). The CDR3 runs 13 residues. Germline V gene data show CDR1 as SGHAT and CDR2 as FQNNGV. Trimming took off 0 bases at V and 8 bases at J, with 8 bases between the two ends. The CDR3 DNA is TGTGCCAGCAGCTTAGACAGGGGCGATGAGCAGTTCTTC. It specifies CASSLDRGDEQFF.

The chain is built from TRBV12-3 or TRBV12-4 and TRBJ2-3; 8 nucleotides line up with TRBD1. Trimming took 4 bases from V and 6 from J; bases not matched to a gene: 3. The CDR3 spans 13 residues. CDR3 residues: CASSSTGEDTQYF. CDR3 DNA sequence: TGTGCCAGCAGTTCGACAGGGGAGGATACGCAGTATTTT.

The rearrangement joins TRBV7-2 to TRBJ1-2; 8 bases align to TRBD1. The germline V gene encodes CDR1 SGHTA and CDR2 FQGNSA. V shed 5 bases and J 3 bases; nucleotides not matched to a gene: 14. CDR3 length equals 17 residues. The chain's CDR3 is CASSLSRTGWRDYGYTF. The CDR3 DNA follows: TGTGCCAGCAGCCTCTCCCGGACAGGGTGGAGGGACTATGGCTACACCTTC.

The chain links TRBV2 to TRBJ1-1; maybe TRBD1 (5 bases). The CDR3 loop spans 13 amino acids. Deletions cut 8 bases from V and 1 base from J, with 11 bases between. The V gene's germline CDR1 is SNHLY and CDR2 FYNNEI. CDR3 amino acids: CASARQPNTEAFF. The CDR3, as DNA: TGTGCCAGCGCCCGACAGCCGAACACTGAAGCTTTCTTT.

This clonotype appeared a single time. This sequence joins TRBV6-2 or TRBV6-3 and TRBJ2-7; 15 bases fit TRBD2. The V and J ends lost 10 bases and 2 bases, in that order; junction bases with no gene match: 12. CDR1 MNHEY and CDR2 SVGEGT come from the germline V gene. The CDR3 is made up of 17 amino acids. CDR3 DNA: TGTGCCAACCCAGGGACTAGCGGGGGGCCTGGACCCTACGAGCAGTACTTC. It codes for CANPGTSGGPGPYEQYF.

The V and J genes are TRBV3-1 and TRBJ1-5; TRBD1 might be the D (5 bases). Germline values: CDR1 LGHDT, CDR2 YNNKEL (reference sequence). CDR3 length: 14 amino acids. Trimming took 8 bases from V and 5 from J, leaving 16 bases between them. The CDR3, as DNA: TGTGCCAGCGGCCCGGGGGTAAACCATCAGCCCCAGCATTTT. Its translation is CASGPGVNHQPQHF.

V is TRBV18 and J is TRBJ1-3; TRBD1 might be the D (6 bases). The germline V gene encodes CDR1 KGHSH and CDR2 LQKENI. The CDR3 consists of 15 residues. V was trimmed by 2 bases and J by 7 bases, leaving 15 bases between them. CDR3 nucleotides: TGTGCCAGCTCACCAGCAGGGGAATCGTCGAACACCATATATTTT. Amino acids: CASSPAGESSNTIYF.

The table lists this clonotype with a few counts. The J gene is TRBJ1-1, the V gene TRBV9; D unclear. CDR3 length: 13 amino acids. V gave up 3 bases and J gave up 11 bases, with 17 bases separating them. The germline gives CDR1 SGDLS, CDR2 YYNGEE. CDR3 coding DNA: TGTGCCAGCAGCGCCGGCGGGGTGCCCGGGGCTTTCTTT. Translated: CASSAGGVPGAFF.

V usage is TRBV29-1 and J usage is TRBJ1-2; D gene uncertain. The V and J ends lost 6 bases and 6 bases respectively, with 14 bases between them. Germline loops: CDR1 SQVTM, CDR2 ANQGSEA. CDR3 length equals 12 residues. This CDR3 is CSVPSRPHGYTF. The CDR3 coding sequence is TGCAGCGTCCCCAGCAGGCCCCATGGCTACACCTTC.

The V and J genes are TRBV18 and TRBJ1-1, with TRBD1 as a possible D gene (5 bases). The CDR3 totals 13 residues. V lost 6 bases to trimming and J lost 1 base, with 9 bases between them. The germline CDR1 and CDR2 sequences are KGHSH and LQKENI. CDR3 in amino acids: CASSKQGNTEAFF. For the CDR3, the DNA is TGTGCCAGCTCCAAGCAGGGGAACACTGAAGCTTTCTTT.

This CDR3 reads CSVSSGRTDTQYF. CDR3 nucleotides: TGCAGCGTATCTAGCGGGCGCACAGATACGCAGTATTTT. The chain couples TRBV29-1 to TRBJ2-3; 8 bases agree with TRBD2. The V gene end was trimmed by 6 bases and the J gene end by 1 base; junction bases not matched to a gene: 3. The length of the CDR3 is 13 residues. The germline V gene has CDR1 SQVTM and CDR2 ANQGSEA.

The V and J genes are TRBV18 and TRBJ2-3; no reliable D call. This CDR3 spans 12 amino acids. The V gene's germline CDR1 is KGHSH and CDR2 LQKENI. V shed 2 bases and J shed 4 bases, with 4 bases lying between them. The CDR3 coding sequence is TGTGCCAGCTCACCAATTGCAGATACGCAGTATTTT. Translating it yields CASSPIADTQYF.

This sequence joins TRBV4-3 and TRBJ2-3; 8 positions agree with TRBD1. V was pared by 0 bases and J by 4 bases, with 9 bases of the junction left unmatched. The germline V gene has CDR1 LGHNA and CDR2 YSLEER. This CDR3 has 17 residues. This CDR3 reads CASSQDRAGGASDTQYF. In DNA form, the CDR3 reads TGCGCCAGCAGCCAAGATCGGGCAGGGGGCGCCTCAGATACGCAGTATTTT.

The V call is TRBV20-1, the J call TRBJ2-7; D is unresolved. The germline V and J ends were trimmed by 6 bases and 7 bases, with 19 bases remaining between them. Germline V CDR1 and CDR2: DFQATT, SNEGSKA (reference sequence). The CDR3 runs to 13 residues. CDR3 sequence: CSATDMAVGEQYF. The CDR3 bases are TGCAGTGCCACAGACATGGCCGTGGGGGAGCAGTACTTC.

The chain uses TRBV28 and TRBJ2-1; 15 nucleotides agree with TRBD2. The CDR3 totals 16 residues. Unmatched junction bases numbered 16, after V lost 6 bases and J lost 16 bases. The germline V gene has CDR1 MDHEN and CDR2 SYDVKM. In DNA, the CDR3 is TGTGCCAGCAGCCCTCAAGGCGGGACTAGCGGGGGGCGCGCCTTCTTC. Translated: CASSPQGGTSGGRAFF.

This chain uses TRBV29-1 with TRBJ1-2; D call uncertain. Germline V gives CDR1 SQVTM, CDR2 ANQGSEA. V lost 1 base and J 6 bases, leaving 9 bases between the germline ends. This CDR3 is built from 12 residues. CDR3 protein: CSVEGYSDGYTF. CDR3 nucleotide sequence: TGCAGCGTTGAAGGGTACAGCGATGGCTACACCTTC.

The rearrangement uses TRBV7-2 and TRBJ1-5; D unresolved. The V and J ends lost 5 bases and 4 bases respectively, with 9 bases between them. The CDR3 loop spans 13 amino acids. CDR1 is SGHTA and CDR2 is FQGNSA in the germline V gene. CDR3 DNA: TGTGCCAGCAGCGTCGATCGGAATCAGCCCCAGCATTTT. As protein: CASSVDRNQPQHF.

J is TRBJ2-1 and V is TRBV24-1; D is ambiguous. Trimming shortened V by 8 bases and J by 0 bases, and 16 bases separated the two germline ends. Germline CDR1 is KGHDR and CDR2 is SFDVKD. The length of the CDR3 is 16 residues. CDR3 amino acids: CATIGSGPNSYNEQFF. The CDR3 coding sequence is TGTGCCACCATAGGGTCCGGGCCGAACTCCTACAATGAGCAGTTCTTC.

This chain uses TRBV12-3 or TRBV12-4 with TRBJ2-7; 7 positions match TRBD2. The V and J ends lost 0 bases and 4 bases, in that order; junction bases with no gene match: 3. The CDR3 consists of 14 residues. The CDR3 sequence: CASSLARLAYEQYF. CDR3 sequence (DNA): TGTGCCAGCAGTTTAGCGCGACTAGCTTACGAGCAGTACTTC.